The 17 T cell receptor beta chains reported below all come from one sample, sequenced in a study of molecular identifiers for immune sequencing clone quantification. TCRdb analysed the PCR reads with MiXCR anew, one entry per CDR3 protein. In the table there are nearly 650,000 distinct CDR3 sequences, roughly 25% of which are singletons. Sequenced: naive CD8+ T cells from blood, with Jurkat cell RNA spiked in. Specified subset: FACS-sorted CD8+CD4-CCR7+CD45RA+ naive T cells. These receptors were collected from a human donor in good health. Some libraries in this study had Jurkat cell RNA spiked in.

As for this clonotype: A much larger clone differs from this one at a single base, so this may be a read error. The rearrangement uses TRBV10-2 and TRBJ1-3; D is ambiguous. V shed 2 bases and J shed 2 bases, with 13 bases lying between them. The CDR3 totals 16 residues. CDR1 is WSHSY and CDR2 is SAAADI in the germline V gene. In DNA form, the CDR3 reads TGCGCCAGCAGTGAGCCCTCCCCTGTGGCTGGAAACACCATATATTTT. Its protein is CASSEPSPVAGNTIYF.

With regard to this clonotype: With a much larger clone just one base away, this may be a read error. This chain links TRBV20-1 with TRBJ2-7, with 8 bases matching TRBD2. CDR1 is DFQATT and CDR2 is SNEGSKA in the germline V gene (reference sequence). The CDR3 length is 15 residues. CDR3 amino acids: CSARDTSGNSCEQYF. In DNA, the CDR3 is TGCAGTGCTAGAGATACTAGCGGCAACTCCTGCGAGCAGTACTTC.

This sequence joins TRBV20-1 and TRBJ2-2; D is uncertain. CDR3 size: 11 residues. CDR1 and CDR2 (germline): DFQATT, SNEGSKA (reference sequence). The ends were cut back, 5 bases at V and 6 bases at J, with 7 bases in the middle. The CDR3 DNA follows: TGCAGTGCTCTAGTCGCCGGGGAGCTGTTTTTT. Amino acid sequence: CSALVAGELFF.

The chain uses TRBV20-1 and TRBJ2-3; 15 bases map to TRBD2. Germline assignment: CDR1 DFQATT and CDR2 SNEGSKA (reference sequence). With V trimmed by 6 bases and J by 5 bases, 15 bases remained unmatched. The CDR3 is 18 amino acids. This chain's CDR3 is CSALIYPGLAGGIDTQYF. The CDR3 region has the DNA TGCAGTGCCTTGATTTATCCGGGACTAGCGGGGGGCATAGATACGCAGTATTTT.

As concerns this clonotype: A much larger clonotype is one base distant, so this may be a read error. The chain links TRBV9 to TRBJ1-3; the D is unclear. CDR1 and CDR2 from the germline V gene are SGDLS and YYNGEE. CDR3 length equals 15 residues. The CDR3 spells CAGSAETGSGNTIYF. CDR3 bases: TGTGCCGGCAGCGCGGAAACCGGATCTGGAAACACCATATATTTT.

CDR3 nucleotide sequence: TGCGCCAGCAGTGATGGAGTTGGGGATACGCAGTATTTT. Protein sequence: CASSDGVGDTQYF. The V gene is TRBV10-1, the J gene TRBJ2-3; no firm D call. The germline V gene encodes CDR1 WNHNN and CDR2 SYGVQD (reference sequence). The CDR3 extends over 13 amino acids. The V and J ends lost 3 bases and 6 bases respectively, with 10 bases between them.

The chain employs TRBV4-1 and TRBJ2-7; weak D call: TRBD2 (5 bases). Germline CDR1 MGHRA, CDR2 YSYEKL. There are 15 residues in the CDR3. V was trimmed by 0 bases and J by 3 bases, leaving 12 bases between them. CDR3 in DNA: TGCGCCAGCAGCCAAGATGTGGCTAGCTACTACGAGCAGTACTTC. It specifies CASSQDVASYYEQYF.

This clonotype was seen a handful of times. The DNA of the CDR3 is TGCGCCAGCAGCCAAGAATGGCAGGCGAGGTACAATGAGCAGTTCTTC. It encodes CASSQEWQARYNEQFF. This chain connects TRBV4-1 to TRBJ2-1; D not resolved. Germline loops: CDR1 MGHRA, CDR2 YSYEKL. With 0 bases removed from V and 4 bases from J, the gap between germline ends came to 13 bases. The CDR3 is made up of 16 amino acids.

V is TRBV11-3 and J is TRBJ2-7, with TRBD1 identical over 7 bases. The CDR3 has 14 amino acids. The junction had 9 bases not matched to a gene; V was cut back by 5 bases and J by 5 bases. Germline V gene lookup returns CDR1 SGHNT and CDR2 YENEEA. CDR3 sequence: CASSPGQDINEQYF. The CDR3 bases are TGTGCCAGCAGCCCCGGACAGGATATCAACGAGCAGTACTTC.

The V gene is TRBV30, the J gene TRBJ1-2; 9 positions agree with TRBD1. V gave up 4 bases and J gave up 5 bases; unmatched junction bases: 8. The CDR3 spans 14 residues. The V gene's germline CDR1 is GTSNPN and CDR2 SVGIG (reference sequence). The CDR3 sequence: CAWTPGTGFYGYTF. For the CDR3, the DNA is TGTGCCTGGACCCCCGGGACAGGGTTTTATGGCTACACCTTC.

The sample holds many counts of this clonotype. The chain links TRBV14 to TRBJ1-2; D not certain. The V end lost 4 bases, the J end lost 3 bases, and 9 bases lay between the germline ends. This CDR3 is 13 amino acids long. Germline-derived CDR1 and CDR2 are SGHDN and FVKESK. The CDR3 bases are TGTGCCAGCAGCCTAGTAGCAGACTATGGCTACACCTTC. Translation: CASSLVADYGYTF.

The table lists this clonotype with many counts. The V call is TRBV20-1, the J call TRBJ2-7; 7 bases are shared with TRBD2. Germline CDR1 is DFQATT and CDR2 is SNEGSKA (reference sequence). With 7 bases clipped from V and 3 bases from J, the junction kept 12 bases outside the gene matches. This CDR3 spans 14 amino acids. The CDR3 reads CSVESGELYYEQYF. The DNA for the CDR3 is TGCAGTGTTGAAAGCGGGGAGCTGTACTACGAGCAGTACTTC.

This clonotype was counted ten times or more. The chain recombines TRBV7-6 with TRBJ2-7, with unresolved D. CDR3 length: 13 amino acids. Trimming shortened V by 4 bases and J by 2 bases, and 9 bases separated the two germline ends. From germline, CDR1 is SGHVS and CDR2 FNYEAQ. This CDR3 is CASSSLEAYEQYF. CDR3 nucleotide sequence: TGTGCCAGCAGCTCGTTGGAAGCCTACGAGCAGTACTTC.

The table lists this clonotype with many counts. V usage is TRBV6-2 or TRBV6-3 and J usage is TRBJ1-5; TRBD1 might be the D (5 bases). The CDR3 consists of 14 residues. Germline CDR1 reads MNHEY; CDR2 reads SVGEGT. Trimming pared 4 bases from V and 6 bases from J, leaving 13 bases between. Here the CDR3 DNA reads TGTGCCAGCAGTTCCCGCATAGGGGTTCAGCCCCAGCATTTT. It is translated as CASSSRIGVQPQHF.

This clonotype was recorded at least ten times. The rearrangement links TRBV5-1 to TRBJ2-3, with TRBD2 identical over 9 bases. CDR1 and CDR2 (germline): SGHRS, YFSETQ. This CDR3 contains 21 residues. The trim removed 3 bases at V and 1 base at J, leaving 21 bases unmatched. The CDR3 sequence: CASSSRLVAGESIEGTDTQYF. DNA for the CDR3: TGCGCCAGCAGCTCCCGTTTGGTAGCGGGGGAAAGTATCGAAGGCACAGATACGCAGTATTTT.

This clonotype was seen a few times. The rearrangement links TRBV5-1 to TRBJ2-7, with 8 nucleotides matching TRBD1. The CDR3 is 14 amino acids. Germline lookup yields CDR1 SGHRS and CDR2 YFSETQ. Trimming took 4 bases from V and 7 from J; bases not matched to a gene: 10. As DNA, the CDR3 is TGCGCCAGCAGCCATGGACAGGGATCAAGGGAGCAGTACTTC. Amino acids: CASSHGQGSREQYF. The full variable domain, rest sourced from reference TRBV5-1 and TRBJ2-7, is KAGVTQTPRYLIKTRGQQVTLSCSPISGHRSVSWYQQTPGQGLQFLFEYFSETQRNKGNFPGRFSGRQFSNSRSEMNVSTLELGDSALYLCASSHGQGSREQYFGPGTRLTVT.

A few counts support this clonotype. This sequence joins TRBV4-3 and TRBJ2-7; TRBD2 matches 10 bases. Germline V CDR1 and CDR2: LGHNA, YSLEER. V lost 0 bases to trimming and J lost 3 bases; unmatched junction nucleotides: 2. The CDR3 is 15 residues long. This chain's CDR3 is CASSQDLAGVYEQYF. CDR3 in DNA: TGCGCCAGCAGCCAAGATCTAGCGGGGGTCTACGAGCAGTACTTC.